Each of the 7 T cell receptor beta chains below was sequenced from the same sample in a study of OX40 agonist ivuxolimab in advanced cancers. Clones were read by immunoSEQ multiplex PCR, and TCRdb kept only the in-frame ones, dropping some. The sample has 98,000 or so clones, about 91% seen once; the top ten hold roughly 0.61%. The sequencing used CD4+ or CD8+ T cells sorted from blood, collected in a trial of the OX40 agonist ivuxolimab. These receptor sequences come from an adult with an advanced solid tumor such as melanoma, head and neck, liver or kidney cancer.

J is TRBJ2-2 and V is TRBV5-1; no reliable D call. This CDR3 spans 15 amino acids. Between the trimmed V and J ends, which lost 0 bases and 4 bases, there was a span of 10 bases. CDR1 is SGHRS and CDR2 is YFSETQ in the germline V gene. CDR3: CASSLGLGFTGELFF. Written as DNA, the CDR3 is TGCGCCAGCAGCTTGGGGTTGGGGTTCACCGGGGAGCTGTTTTTT.

V gene TRBV11-2 combines with J gene TRBJ1-3; no clear D. Germline CDR1 reads SGHAT; CDR2 reads FQNNGV. The germline V and J ends were trimmed by 2 bases and 1 base, with 9 bases remaining between them. CDR3 length: 15 amino acids. CDR3 residues: CASSLRGQSGNTIYF. DNA for the CDR3: TGTGCCAGCAGCTTACGGGGTCAATCTGGAAACACCATATATTTT.

The CDR3 region has the DNA TGCGCCAGCAGTGAGAGCGGGGGGTCTCTCAATGAGCAGTTCTTC. Protein product: CASSESGGSLNEQFF. V is TRBV10-1 and J is TRBJ2-1, with 9 nucleotides matching TRBD2. Germline V gene lookup returns CDR1 WNHNN and CDR2 SYGVQD (reference sequence). The CDR3 consists of 15 residues. Germline trimming cut 2 bases from V and 6 bases from J; bases unmatched to any gene: 5.

The V gene is TRBV10-3, the J gene TRBJ2-2; no clear D. V lost 4 bases and J 3 bases, leaving 9 bases between the germline ends. Germline CDR1 ENHRY, CDR2 SYGVKD. The CDR3 runs 14 residues. CDR3: CAISVVRDTGELFF. The CDR3, as DNA: TGTGCCATCAGTGTGGTCCGCGACACCGGGGAGCTGTTTTTT.

With regard to this clone: The junction departs from germline at one end; a sequencing error may be responsible. The chain is built from TRBV6-5 and TRBJ1-4; 7 nucleotides align to TRBD1. The CDR3 loop spans 14 amino acids. Germline CDR1 and CDR2: MNHEY and SVGAGI. As DNA, the CDR3 is TGTGCCCGCAGGGGGTGGGGGGCTGAAGAAAAACTGTTTTTT. This gives the protein CARRGWGAEEKLFF.

This rearrangement joins TRBV30 to TRBJ2-2; tentatively, D is TRBD1 (6 bases). Trimming shortened V by 0 bases and J by 0 bases, and 8 bases separated the two germline ends. Per the germline V gene, CDR1 is GTSNPN and CDR2 is SVGIG (reference sequence). The length of the CDR3 is 15 residues. CDR3 bases: TGTGCCTGGAGTGTTAGGGGGACGAACACCGGGGAGCTGTTTTTT. Its protein product is CAWSVRGTNTGELFF.

The gene calls are TRBV5-4 and TRBJ2-1; 15 positions match TRBD2. With V trimmed by 3 bases and J by 4 bases, 5 bases remained unmatched. Germline CDR1 is SGHNT and CDR2 is YYREEE (reference sequence). The CDR3 has 17 amino acids. The CDR3 region is CASSSRTSGGAYNEQFF. DNA for the CDR3: TGTGCCAGCAGCTCCCGGACTAGCGGGGGGGCTTACAATGAGCAGTTCTTC.